A selection of T cell receptor beta chains follows, all from one sample in a study of blood T cell repertoires in COVID-19. Sequencing was performed with immunoSEQ multiplex PCR; in TCRdb, only in-frame clones are kept and a portion is missing. Of about 270,000 clones listed, about 85% are singletons. Sequencing used PBMCs or T cells enriched from blood (not recorded which). All receptors come from a woman between 45 and 65 years old who had recovered from COVID-19. Each CDR3 is given with its conserved first and last residue. Each record gives: clone size, CDR3 length, V gene, J gene, D gene, CDR3 protein, CDR3 DNA. A D gene is named only where the DNA matches it firmly. For some rows the clone size is stated as once, few or many, or as a class when expanded; others skip it.

NA	16	TRBV7-3	TRBJ2-6	TRBD1	CASSRQGSSGANVLTF	TGTGCCAGCAGCCGACAGGGAAGCTCTGGGGCCAACGTCCTGACTTTC
NA	15	TRBV5-1	TRBJ1-1	NA	CASSLYWIEQGEAFF	TGCGCCAGCAGCTTGTACTGGATCGAGCAGGGTGAAGCTTTCTTT
NA	12	TRBV28	TRBJ1-2	NA	CASSTTADGYTF	TGTGCCAGCAGCACTACTGCAGATGGCTACACCTTC
NA	15	TRBV15	TRBJ2-6	NA	CATSRDISGANVLTF	TGTGCCACCAGCAGGGACATCTCTGGGGCCAACGTCCTGACTTTC
NA	15	TRBV19	TRBJ1-5	TRBD1	CASSSDRAQIQPQHF	TGTGCCAGTAGTTCAGACAGGGCCCAAATTCAGCCCCAGCATTTT
NA	15	TRBV9	TRBJ2-3	NA	CASSADRRVTDTQYF	TGTGCCAGCAGCGCGGACAGGAGGGTCACAGATACGCAGTATTTT
NA	13	TRBV7-2	TRBJ2-1	NA	CASSLDPGIEQFF	TGTGCCAGCAGCTTAGATCCAGGGATCGAGCAGTTCTTC
NA	16	TRBV11-3	TRBJ2-5	NA	CASSLSREGPRETQYF	TGTGCCAGCAGCCTTTCGCGGGAAGGGCCCCGCGAGACCCAGTACTTC
NA	20	TRBV15	TRBJ2-2	TRBD1	CATSREIAGTGGFQPGELFF	TGTGCCACCAGCAGAGAGATTGCGGGGACAGGGGGCTTCCAGCCCGGGGAGCTGTTTTTT
NA	15	TRBV14	TRBJ2-1	NA	CASSQVMAGGNEQFF	TGTGCCAGCAGCCAAGTCATGGCAGGTGGAAATGAGCAGTTCTTC
NA	14	TRBV29-1	TRBJ2-1	TRBD2	CSVPGVGLAGEQFF	TGCAGCGTGCCGGGGGTGGGACTAGCGGGAGAGCAGTTCTTC
NA	16	TRBV6-6	TRBJ2-5	NA	CASAPYPRGVQETQYF	TGTGCCAGTGCACCATACCCGCGGGGAGTCCAAGAGACCCAGTACTTC
NA	13	TRBV7-2	TRBJ2-7	NA	CASKTPISYEQYF	TGTGCCAGCAAGACTCCCATCTCCTACGAGCAGTACTTC
NA	13	TRBV5-8	TRBJ1-1	TRBD1	CASRRQGRTEAFF	TGTGCCAGCAGAAGACAGGGGAGGACTGAAGCTTTCTTT
NA	12	TRBV18	TRBJ2-1	NA	CASSQGRNEQFF	TGTGCCAGCTCACAGGGGCGGAATGAGCAGTTCTTC
NA	17	TRBV7-3	TRBJ2-6	NA	CASSLNSAASGANVLTF	TGTGCCAGCAGCTTAAATTCTGCGGCCTCTGGGGCCAACGTCCTGACTTTC
NA	14	TRBV19	TRBJ2-7	TRBD2	CASRDSGNTYEQYF	TGTGCCAGTAGGGATAGCGGGAACACCTACGAGCAGTACTTC
NA	17	TRBV4-3	TRBJ2-7	NA	CASSPSTFSRFSYEQYF	TGCGCCAGCAGCCCGTCGACTTTCAGCCGCTTCTCCTACGAGCAGTACTTC
NA	15	TRBV10-3	TRBJ2-7	TRBD1	CAIRVSAGGTYEQYF	TGTGCCATCAGGGTATCGGCAGGGGGTACCTACGAGCAGTACTTC
few	17	TRBV3-1/TRBV3-2	TRBJ2-1	TRBD2	CASSQLALSGSHNEQFF	TGTGCCAGCAGCCAATTGGCCCTAAGCGGGAGCCACAATGAGCAGTTCTTC
few	17	TRBV5-5	TRBJ2-6	NA	CASSTIQGSSGANVLTF	TGTGCCAGCAGCACCATACAGGGAAGCTCTGGGGCCAACGTCCTGACTTTC
NA	14	TRBV7-9	TRBJ1-5	NA	CASSRAGSNQPQHF	TGTGCCAGCAGCCGCGCGGGTAGCAATCAGCCCCAGCATTTT
few	13	TRBV28	TRBJ2-1	NA	CASSFYHRDFKFF	TGTGCCAGCAGTTTTTATCACAGGGATTTCAAGTTCTTC
NA	13	TRBV12-3/TRBV12-4	TRBJ1-2	NA	CASSFGVGYGYTF	TGTGCCAGCAGTTTCGGGGTAGGCTATGGCTACACCTTC
NA	16	TRBV28	TRBJ1-2	NA	CASTLGQGLIVGGYTF	TGTGCCAGCACCTTGGGGCAGGGGCTAATAGTGGGTGGCTACACCTTC
NA	18	TRBV19	TRBJ2-6	NA	CASRTTLGHLSGANVLTF	TGTGCCAGTAGGACAACCTTGGGACACCTCTCTGGGGCCAACGTCCTGACTTTC
many	15	TRBV11-2	TRBJ2-7	TRBD2	CASRGLAGKPYEQYF	TGTGCCAGCAGGGGGCTAGCGGGGAAACCCTACGAGCAGTACTTC
NA	15	TRBV5-1	TRBJ1-3	NA	CASSLLGISGNTIYF	TGCGCCAGCAGCTTACTAGGGATTTCTGGAAACACCATATATTTT
NA	15	TRBV2	TRBJ1-3	NA	CASSEGSFSGNTIYF	TGTGCCAGCAGTGAAGGCAGTTTCTCTGGAAACACCATATATTTT
NA	14	TRBV5-1	TRBJ1-1	NA	CASSLGVGGTEAFF	TGCGCCAGCAGCTTGGGCGTAGGGGGCACTGAAGCTTTCTTT
NA	14	TRBV30	TRBJ2-3	NA	CAWSAGAPTDTQYF	TGTGCCTGGAGTGCAGGGGCGCCCACAGATACGCAGTATTTT
NA	16	TRBV19	TRBJ2-1	TRBD1	CASSIISGGEDNEQFF	TGTGCCAGTAGTATTATTTCAGGGGGCGAGGACAATGAGCAGTTCTTC
NA	18	TRBV19	TRBJ1-4	NA	CASTTTKGRGSANEKLFF	TGTGCCAGTACTACCACGAAGGGGCGCGGATCCGCTAATGAAAAACTGTTTTTT
NA	13	TRBV4-2	TRBJ1-2	TRBD1	CASSPTGGGGYTF	TGTGCCAGCAGCCCTACAGGGGGCGGTGGCTACACCTTC
NA	16	TRBV6-5	TRBJ1-4	TRBD1	CASSYQGTARPEKLFF	TGTGCCAGCAGTTATCAGGGGACAGCGAGACCAGAAAAACTGTTTTTT
NA	19	TRBV12-5	TRBJ1-2	NA	CASGFISSRQLTANYGYTF	TGTGCTAGTGGTTTTATAAGTAGTCGACAGCTAACTGCTAACTATGGCTACACCTTC
NA	16	TRBV7-2	TRBJ1-6	NA	CASSAKTGYYNSPLHF	TGTGCCAGCAGCGCAAAAACAGGGTACTATAATTCACCCCTCCACTTT
NA	16	TRBV7-8	TRBJ1-6	NA	CASSLGGPNYNSPLHF	TGTGCCAGCAGCTTAGGGGGGCCAAACTATAATTCACCCCTCCACTTT
NA	15	TRBV29-1	TRBJ2-1	NA	CSVEGAENSYNEQFF	TGCAGCGTTGAAGGAGCGGAGAACTCCTACAATGAGCAGTTCTTC
NA	17	TRBV3-1/TRBV3-2	TRBJ2-1	NA	CASSQAARGTTYNEQFF	TGTGCCAGCAGCCAAGCCGCTCGCGGGACCACCTACAATGAGCAGTTCTTC
NA	13	TRBV11-1	TRBJ2-7	TRBD1	CASSFGTGYEQYF	TGTGCCAGCAGCTTCGGGACAGGCTACGAGCAGTACTTC
NA	15	TRBV28	TRBJ2-1	TRBD2	CASGLGGVGYNEQFF	TGTGCCAGCGGCCTGGGGGGGGTAGGCTACAATGAGCAGTTCTTC
NA	14	TRBV7-2	TRBJ1-4	NA	CASSLAPRGEKLFF	TGTGCCAGCAGCTTAGCGCCTCGAGGGGAAAAACTGTTTTTT
once	13	TRBV25-1	TRBJ1-2	TRBD1	CASSGQGGYGYTF	TGTGCCAGCTCCGGACAGGGGGGCTATGGCTACACCTTC
NA	14	TRBV6-2/TRBV6-3	TRBJ2-1	NA	CASSYASGSNEQLF	TGTGCCAGCAGTTACGCATCAGGGTCGAATGAGCAGCTCTTC
NA	12	TRBV5-1	TRBJ1-2	NA	CASSSGNYGYTF	TGCGCCAGCAGCTCGGGGAACTATGGCTACACCTTC
NA	19	TRBV19	TRBJ1-6	NA	CASSIGSGRPSSYNSPLHF	TGTGCCAGTAGTATTGGTTCCGGGAGGCCGAGCTCCTATAATTCACCCCTCCACTTT
NA	13	TRBV6-5	TRBJ1-6	NA	CASSYLLNSPLHF	TGTGCCAGCAGTTACTTACTTAATTCACCCCTCCACTTT